A selection of T cell receptor beta chains follows, all from one sample in a study of blood T cell repertoires in COVID-19. The table came from immunoSEQ multiplex PCR; TCRdb's copy has only in-frame clones and leaves some out. Here the sample spans some 670,000 clones, 90% being singletons. The sequenced sample consisted of peripheral blood. Every receptor here comes from a woman aged 18-35 years with acute or convalescent COVID-19. The CDR3 runs from the conserved cysteine through the conserved F or W. The D gene is left open where the match is weak. Expanded clones get a size class; other rows say once, few or many, or leave the size out.

CDR3 protein: CSASNPGLALVGTQYF
CDR3 DNA: TGCAGTGCTAGTAACCCGGGACTAGCGCTAGTGGGGACCCAGTACTTC
D gene: TRBD2
J gene: TRBJ2-5
V gene: TRBV20-1
clone size: NA

CDR3 protein: CASSFLSYEQYF
CDR3 DNA: TGTGCCAGCAGCTTCCTCTCCTACGAGCAGTACTTC
D gene: NA
J gene: TRBJ2-7
V gene: TRBV7-2
clone size: NA

CDR3 protein: CASSQGRMNTEAFF
CDR3 DNA: TGCGCCAGCAGCCAAGGCAGAATGAACACTGAAGCTTTCTTT
D gene: NA
J gene: TRBJ1-1
V gene: TRBV4-3
clone size: NA

CDR3 protein: CASSQDRLANTVREQYF
CDR3 DNA: TGCGCCAGCAGCCAAGACCGACTAGCCAATACCGTACGAGAGCAGTACTTC
D gene: TRBD2
J gene: TRBJ2-7
V gene: TRBV4-3
clone size: NA

CDR3 protein: CAWSGLGAQGGYEQYF
CDR3 DNA: TGTGCCTGGAGTGGGCTGGGGGCTCAAGGGGGCTACGAGCAGTACTTC
D gene: NA
J gene: TRBJ2-7
V gene: TRBV30
clone size: NA

CDR3 protein: CASSLEGTPYEQYF
CDR3 DNA: TGCGCCAGCAGCTTGGAGGGGACACCTTACGAGCAGTACTTC
D gene: NA
J gene: TRBJ2-7
V gene: TRBV5-1
clone size: NA

CDR3 protein: CASSVQTGDYGYTF
CDR3 DNA: TGTGCCAGCAGCGTACAGACAGGGGACTATGGCTACACCTTC
D gene: TRBD1
J gene: TRBJ1-2
V gene: TRBV9
clone size: NA

CDR3 protein: CASSVNRGNYGYTF
CDR3 DNA: TGTGCCAGCAGCGTCAACAGGGGAAACTATGGCTACACCTTC
D gene: TRBD1
J gene: TRBJ1-2
V gene: TRBV9
clone size: NA

CDR3 protein: CASSQLTGAGYGYTF
CDR3 DNA: TGTGCCAGCAGCCAACTAACAGGGGCTGGATATGGCTACACCTTC
D gene: TRBD1
J gene: TRBJ1-2
V gene: TRBV4-2
clone size: few

CDR3 protein: CASSPGTGSTGELFF
CDR3 DNA: TGTGCCAGCAGCCCCGGGACAGGGTCCACCGGGGAGCTGTTTTTT
D gene: TRBD1
J gene: TRBJ2-2
V gene: TRBV7-6
clone size: NA

CDR3 protein: CASSPQTASGANVLTF
CDR3 DNA: TGTGCCAGCTCACCACAGACAGCCTCTGGGGCCAACGTCCTGACTTTC
D gene: NA
J gene: TRBJ2-6
V gene: TRBV18
clone size: once

CDR3 protein: CAWRVRGTADTQYF
CDR3 DNA: TGTGCCTGGAGGGTCCGCGGGACGGCAGATACGCAGTATTTT
D gene: NA
J gene: TRBJ2-3
V gene: TRBV30
clone size: NA